The T cell receptor beta chain under discussion was sequenced for a study of cytomegalovirus exposure and HLA in healthy donors. The study, taken as a whole, reports: Analysis performed later showed TCR beta chains linked to HLA being more clonally expanded than equally common others.

The germline gives CDR1 LNHNV, CDR2 YYDKDF (reference sequence). The V end lost 0 bases, the J end lost 8 bases, and 22 bases lay between the germline ends. The CDR3 spans 18 residues. On this clone itself: Its antigen is currently unknown.

The PCR employed 60 Vbeta primers together with 13 Jbeta primers. The protocol was immunoSEQ multiplex PCR, while the TCRdb copy is restricted to in-frame clones and leaves out a portion. The data hold approximately 140,000 clones, with 60% to 85% observed a single time. This chain uses TRBV15 with TRBJ1-4, with D perhaps TRBD1 (6 bases). Sequencing was done on a sample of PBMCs. This sequence originates from a woman aged 40 to 50 in good health and CMV-seropositive. CDR3 sequence: CATSRDRGVGQMVEKLFF. CDR3 nucleotide sequence: TGTGCCACCAGCAGAGATAGGGGTGTCGGACAGATGGTGGAAAAACTGTTTTTT.